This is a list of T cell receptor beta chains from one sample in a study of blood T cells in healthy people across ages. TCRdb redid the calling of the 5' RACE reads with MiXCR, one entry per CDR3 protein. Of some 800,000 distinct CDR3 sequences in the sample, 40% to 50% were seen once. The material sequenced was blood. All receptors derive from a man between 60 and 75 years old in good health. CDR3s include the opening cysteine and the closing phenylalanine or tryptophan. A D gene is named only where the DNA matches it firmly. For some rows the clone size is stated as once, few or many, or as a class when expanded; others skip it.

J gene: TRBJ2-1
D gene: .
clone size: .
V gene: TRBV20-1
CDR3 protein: CSASSLVLYNEQFF
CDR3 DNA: TGCAGTGCTAGTTCTCTAGTCTTGTACAATGAGCAGTTCTTC

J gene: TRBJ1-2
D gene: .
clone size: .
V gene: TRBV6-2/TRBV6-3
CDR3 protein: CASSYLRGPYGYTF
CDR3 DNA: TGTGCCAGCAGTTACCTCAGGGGCCCCTATGGCTACACCTTC

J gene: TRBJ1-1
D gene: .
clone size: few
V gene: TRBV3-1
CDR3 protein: CASSPDGAEAFF
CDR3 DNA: TGTGCCAGCAGCCCGGACGGGGCTGAAGCTTTCTTT

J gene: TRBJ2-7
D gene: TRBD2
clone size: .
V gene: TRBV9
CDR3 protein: CASSVAGGAGVYEQYF
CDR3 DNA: TGTGCCAGCAGCGTAGCCGGGGGGGCGGGTGTATACGAGCAGTACTTC

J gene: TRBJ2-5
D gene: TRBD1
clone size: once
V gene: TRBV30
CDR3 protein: CAWSGYRGHQETRYF
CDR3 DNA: TGTGCCTGGAGTGGTTACAGGGGGCATCAAGAGACCCGGTACTTC

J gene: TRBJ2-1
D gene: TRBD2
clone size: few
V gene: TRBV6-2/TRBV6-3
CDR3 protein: CASSLPGRYPAPSSYNEQFF
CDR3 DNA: TGTGCCAGCAGTTTACCCGGGAGGTATCCGGCCCCGAGCTCCTACAATGAGCAGTTCTTC

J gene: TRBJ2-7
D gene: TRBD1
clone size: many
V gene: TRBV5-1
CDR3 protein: CASSVGDRGEQYF
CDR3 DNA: TGCGCCAGCAGCGTGGGGGACAGGGGCGAGCAGTACTTC

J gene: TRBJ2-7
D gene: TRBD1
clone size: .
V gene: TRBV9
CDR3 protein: CASSVEARTGEGYEQYF
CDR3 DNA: TGTGCCAGCAGCGTAGAAGCCAGGACAGGGGAAGGCTACGAGCAGTACTTC

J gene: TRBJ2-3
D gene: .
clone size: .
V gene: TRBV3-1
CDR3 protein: CASSPRQSTDTQYF
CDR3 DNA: TGTGCCAGCAGCCCTAGACAAAGCACAGATACGCAGTATTTT

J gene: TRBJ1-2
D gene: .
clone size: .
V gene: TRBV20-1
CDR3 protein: CSARVQQGLDGYTF
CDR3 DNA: TGCAGTGCTAGAGTCCAACAGGGACTTGATGGCTACACCTTC

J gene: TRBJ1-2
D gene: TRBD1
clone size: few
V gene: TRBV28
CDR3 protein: CASSPDRGVVSYGYTF
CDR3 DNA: TGTGCCAGCAGTCCGGACAGGGGAGTGGTCTCCTATGGCTACACCTTC

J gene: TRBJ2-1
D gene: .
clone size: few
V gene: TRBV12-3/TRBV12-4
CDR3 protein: CASRVQGIAEQFF
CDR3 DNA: TGTGCCAGCAGGGTACAGGGAATCGCTGAGCAGTTCTTC

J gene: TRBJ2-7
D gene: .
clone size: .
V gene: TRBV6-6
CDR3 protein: CASSYSTGSTYEQYF
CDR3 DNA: TGTGCCAGCAGTTACTCAACAGGTTCCACCTACGAGCAGTACTTC

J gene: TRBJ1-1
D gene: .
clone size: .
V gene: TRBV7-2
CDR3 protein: CAGSPPLAGPPMNTEAFF
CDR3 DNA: TGTGCCGGCAGCCCCCCCCTTGCGGGACCCCCAATGAATACTGAAGCTTTCTTT

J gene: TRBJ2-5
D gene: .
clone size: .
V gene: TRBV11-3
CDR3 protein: CASSESGTYTQETQYF
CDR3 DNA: TGTGCCAGCAGCGAGTCCGGGACATACACCCAAGAGACCCAGTACTTC

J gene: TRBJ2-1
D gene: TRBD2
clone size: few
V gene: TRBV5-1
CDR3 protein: CASSLLAGEGYEQFF
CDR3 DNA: TGCGCCAGCAGCTTGCTAGCGGGGGAGGGATATGAGCAGTTCTTC

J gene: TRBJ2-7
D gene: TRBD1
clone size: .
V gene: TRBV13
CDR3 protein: CASSLRGQGAYEQYF
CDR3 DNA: TGTGCCAGCAGCTTACGGGGACAGGGGGCCTACGAGCAGTACTTC

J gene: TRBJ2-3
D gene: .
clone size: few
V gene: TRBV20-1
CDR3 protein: CSARVQGTQYF
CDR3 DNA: TGCAGTGCTAGAGTTCAGGGTACGCAGTATTTT

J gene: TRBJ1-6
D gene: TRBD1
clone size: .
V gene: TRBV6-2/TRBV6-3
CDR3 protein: CASTLTGRDSPLHF
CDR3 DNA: TGTGCCAGCACGTTGACAGGGCGGGATTCACCCCTCCACTTT

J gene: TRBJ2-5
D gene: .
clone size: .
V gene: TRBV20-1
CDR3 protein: CSATFAVTGETQYF
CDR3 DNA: TGCAGTGCTACATTCGCGGTCACCGGAGAGACCCAGTACTTC

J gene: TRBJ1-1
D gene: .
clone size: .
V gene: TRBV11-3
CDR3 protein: CAGSLVSAPNTEAFF
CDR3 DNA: TGTGCCGGCAGCTTAGTCTCTGCTCCGAACACTGAAGCTTTCTTT

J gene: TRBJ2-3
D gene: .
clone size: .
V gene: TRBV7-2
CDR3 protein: CASSFKGSTDTQYF
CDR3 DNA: TGTGCCAGCAGCTTCAAGGGGAGCACAGATACGCAGTATTTT

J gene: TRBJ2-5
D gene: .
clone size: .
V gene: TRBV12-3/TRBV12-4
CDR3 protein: CASSGDPKETQYF
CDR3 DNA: TGTGCCAGCAGTGGGGACCCTAAAGAGACCCAGTACTTC

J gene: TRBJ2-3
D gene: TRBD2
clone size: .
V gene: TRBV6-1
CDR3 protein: CASSGTSGKGSADTQYF
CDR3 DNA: TGTGCCAGCAGTGGGACTAGCGGGAAGGGAAGCGCAGATACGCAGTATTTT

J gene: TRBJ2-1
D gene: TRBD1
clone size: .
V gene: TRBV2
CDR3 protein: CASSLQGSTYNEQFF
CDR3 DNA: TGTGCCAGCAGTCTACAGGGGTCAACCTACAATGAGCAGTTCTTC

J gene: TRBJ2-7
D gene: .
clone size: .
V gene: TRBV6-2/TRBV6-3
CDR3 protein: CASSPRLYEQYF
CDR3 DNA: TGTGCCAGCAGCCCGAGGTTATACGAGCAGTACTTC

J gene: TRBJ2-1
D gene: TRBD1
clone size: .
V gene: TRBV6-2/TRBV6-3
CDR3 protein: CASNFRDRGWGEQFF
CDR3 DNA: TGTGCCAGCAACTTCCGGGACAGGGGATGGGGTGAGCAGTTCTTC